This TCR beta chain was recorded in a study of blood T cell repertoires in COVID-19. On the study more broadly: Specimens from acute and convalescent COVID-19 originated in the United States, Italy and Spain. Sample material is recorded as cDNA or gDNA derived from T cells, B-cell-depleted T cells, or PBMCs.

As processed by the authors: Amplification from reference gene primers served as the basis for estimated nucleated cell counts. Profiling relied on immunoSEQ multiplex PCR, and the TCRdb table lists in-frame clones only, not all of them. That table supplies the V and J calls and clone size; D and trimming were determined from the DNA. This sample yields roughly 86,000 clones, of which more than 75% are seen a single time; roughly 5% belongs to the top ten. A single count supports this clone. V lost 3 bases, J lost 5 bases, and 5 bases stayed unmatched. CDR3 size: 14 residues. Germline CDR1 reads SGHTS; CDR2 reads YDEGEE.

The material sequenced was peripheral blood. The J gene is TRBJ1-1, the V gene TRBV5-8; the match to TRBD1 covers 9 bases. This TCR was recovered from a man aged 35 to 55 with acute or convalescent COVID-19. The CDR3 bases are TGTGCCAGCAGCTGGGGGACAGGGAGGACTGAAGCTTTCTTT. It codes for CASSWGTGRTEAFF.